Detailed here is one T cell receptor (delta chain). Its specificity is unknown. Unmatched junction bases numbered 15, after V lost 6 bases and J lost 1 base. This CDR3 spans 18 amino acids. The germline V gene encodes CDR1 GEAIGNYY and CDR2 EKD. The sample is drawn from a study of Vδ1+ human thymocytes. Study-wide results and limits: Highly polyclonal TRG and TRD repertoires with Gaussian CDR3 length distributions appeared in thymus. Bulk data may be misread because of unexpected Vdelta2 sequences.

Sequences come from RNA converted to cDNA by reverse transcription. CDR3 amplicons came from multiplex PCR with pooled V-gene forward and constant-region reverse primers. TCRdb fed the multiplex PCR reads into CATT to redo clone calling. This repertoire shows 21,000 or so delta-chain clones, 8% to 10% found once; its top ten account for 0.75% to 1%. The source material was Vdelta1+ gamma-delta thymocytes from the thymus. Noted subset: FACS-sorted CD3+ TCRalphabeta- TCRVdelta1+ TCRVdelta2- thymocytes. The TCR originated in a child less than two years old who had congenital heart surgery. The chain uses TRDV2 and TRDJ1, with 11 bases matching TRDD3. As DNA, the CDR3 is TGTGCCTGTTACCTGGGGGATACTATATTCCAGTGCACCGATAAACTCATCTTT. This gives the protein CACYLGDTIFQCTDKLIF.